The clone carrying this T cell receptor (beta chain) was picked up many times. This entry is derived from a study of T cells in Graves' hyperthyroidism and ophthalmopathy. The CDR3 extends over 15 amino acids. The germline CDR1 and CDR2 sequences are DFQATT and SNEGSKA (reference sequence). V lost 5 bases and J 3 bases, leaving 17 bases between the germline ends. TCR beta CDR3 sequences were amplified from RNA transcripts. Researchers ran a first-round RT-PCR on the TCR CDR3 using the HTBI primer set. MiXCR was run by TCRdb on the multiplex PCR reads, yielding one entry per CDR3 protein. Found here are 600,000 to 850,000 distinct CDR3 sequences, under 20% of them singletons; the top ten hold approximately 16%.

The chain carries TRBV20-1 and TRBJ2-1; no clear D. Sequencing used blood. This sequence originates from a woman aged 45 to 65 with Graves' hyperthyroidism that later progressed to Graves' ophthalmopathy. CDR3 protein: CSAGDPRRSYNEQFF. The CDR3 nucleotides are TGCAGTGCTGGCGACCCCCGACGGAGCTACAATGAGCAGTTCTTC.